This T cell receptor beta chain appears in the sequencing data of a study of T cells in Graves' hyperthyroidism and ophthalmopathy. TCR beta CDR3 regions were amplified from RNA transcripts. HTBI primers were used for first-round RT-PCR of the TCR CDR3. TCRdb re-called the multiplex PCR reads through MiXCR, storing one row per CDR3 protein. The sample includes 350,000 to 400,000 distinct CDR3 sequences, approximately 18% of them seen just once. This clonotype has a handful of counts. The sequence derives from a man younger than 35 with Graves' ophthalmopathy. Sequenced: blood.

The CDR3 protein is CASRSRGASSYNEQFF. In nucleotides, the CDR3 is TGTGCCAGCAGATCCAGGGGGGCGAGCTCCTACAATGAGCAGTTCTTC. The rearrangement uses TRBV12-3 or TRBV12-4 and TRBJ2-1; TRBD1 is a possible D gene (7 bases). This CDR3 is 16 amino acids long. Trimming left V 6 bases short and J 0 bases short, with 15 bases between.